The sequence of this TCR beta chain was determined in a study of T-cell reconstitution after alpha-beta-depleted transplantation in children. Unique molecular identifiers were incorporated during preparation of the TCRbeta library. From the PCR reads, TCRdb called clonotypes with MiXCR, one entry per CDR3 protein. The repertoire includes 500,000 or so distinct CDR3 sequences, about 33% of them detected once, and approximately 2.3% sits in the top ten. Trimming removed 3 bases from V and 2 bases from J; junction bases left unmatched: 7. This CDR3 is built from 15 residues. The germline V gene has CDR1 MNHEY and CDR2 SMNVEV (reference sequence).

The sample was PBMCs from the stem cell graft donor, taken from the stem cell graft. The chain employs TRBV27 and TRBJ2-7, with 7 bases lining up with TRBD2. The source of this sequence is a human donor who donated a stem cell graft to a child with aplastic anemia. CDR3 DNA sequence: TGTGCCAGCAGTTTTACCAGCGGGACTGCCTACGAGCAGTACTTC. Amino acid sequence: CASSFTSGTAYEQYF.